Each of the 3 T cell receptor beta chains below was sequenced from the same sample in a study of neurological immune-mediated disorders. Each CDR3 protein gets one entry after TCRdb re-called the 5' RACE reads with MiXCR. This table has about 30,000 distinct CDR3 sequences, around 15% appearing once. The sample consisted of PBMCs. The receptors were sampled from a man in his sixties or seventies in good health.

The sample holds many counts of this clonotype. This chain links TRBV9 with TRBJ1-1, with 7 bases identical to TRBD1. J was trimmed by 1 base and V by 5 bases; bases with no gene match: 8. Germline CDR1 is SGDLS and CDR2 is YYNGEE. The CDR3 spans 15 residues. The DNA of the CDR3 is TGTGCCAGCAGTACAGGGGCCTCCCCGAACACTGAAGCTTTCTTT. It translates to CASSTGASPNTEAFF.

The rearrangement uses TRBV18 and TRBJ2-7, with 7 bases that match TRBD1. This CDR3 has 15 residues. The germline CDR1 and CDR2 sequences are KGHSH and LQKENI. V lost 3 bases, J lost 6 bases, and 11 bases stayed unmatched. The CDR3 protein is CASSPRGLQVGEQYF. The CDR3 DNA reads TGTGCCAGCTCACCTAGGGGGCTCCAGGTGGGCGAGCAGTACTTC.

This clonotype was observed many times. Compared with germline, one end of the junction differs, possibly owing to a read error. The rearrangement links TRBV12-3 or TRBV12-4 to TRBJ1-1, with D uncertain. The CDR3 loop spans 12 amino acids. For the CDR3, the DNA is TGTGCCAGCAGTCTCTCCGCCGCGACTTACGGGTTT. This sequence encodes CASSLSAATYGF.